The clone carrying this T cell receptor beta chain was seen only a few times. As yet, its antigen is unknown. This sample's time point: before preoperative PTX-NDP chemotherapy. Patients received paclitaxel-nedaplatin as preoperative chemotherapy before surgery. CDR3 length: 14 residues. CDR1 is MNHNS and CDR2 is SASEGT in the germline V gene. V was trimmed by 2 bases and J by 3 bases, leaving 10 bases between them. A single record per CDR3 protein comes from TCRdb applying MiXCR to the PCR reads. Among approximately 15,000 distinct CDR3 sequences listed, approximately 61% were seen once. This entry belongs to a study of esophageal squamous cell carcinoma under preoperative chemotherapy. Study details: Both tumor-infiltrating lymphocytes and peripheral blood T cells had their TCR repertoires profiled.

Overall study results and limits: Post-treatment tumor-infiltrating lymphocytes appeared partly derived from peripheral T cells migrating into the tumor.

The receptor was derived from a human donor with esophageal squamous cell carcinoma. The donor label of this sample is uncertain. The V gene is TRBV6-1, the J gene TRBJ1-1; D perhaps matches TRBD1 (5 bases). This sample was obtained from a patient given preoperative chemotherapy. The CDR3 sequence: CASSESGWDTEAFF. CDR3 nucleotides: TGTGCCAGCAGTGAATCAGGGTGGGACACTGAAGCTTTCTTT.